This entry lists 18 T cell receptor beta chains sequenced from one sample in a study of T cell repertoires in cytomegalovirus infection. Via MiXCR, TCRdb re-called the reads, giving one row per CDR3 protein. The profile shows about 400,000 distinct CDR3 sequences, just under 35% of them singletons. No antigen has been assigned to these receptors. The sequenced sample was cultured PBMCs, obtained from culture after CMV antigen stimulation. The receptors were sampled from a human donor in good health (CMV status not recorded). Some clones in this sample may be carry-over from other donors' samples.

This clonotype was detected a few times. The chain links TRBV7-2 to TRBJ1-2; TRBD1 might be the D (5 bases). Trimming took 7 bases from V and 8 from J, leaving 17 bases between them. CDR1 SGHTA and CDR2 FQGNSA come from the germline V gene. This CDR3 is 13 amino acids long. As DNA, the CDR3 is TGTGCCAGCAACCCAGTGGGGGAAGGCGGCTACACCTTC. Protein product: CASNPVGEGGYTF.

This rearrangement joins TRBV7-8 to TRBJ2-7; either TRBD1 or TRBD2 may supply D (6 bases each). The CDR3 runs 18 residues. From germline, CDR1 is SGHVS and CDR2 FQNEAQ. Deletions cut 5 bases from V and 1 base from J, with 24 bases between. This chain's CDR3 is CASSPRGVGGISSYEQYV. The CDR3 DNA reads as TGTGCCAGCAGCCCCAGGGGTGTGGGCGGGATTTCGTCCTACGAGCAGTACGTC.

The chain combines TRBV3-1 with TRBJ1-1; D remains ambiguous. The CDR3 extends over 15 amino acids. Germline V gene data show CDR1 as LGHDT and CDR2 as YNNKEL (reference sequence). Trimming took 0 bases from V and 6 from J, leaving 14 bases between them. The CDR3 coding sequence is TGTGCCAGCAGCCAAGATTGGGAGGGAGTCCCTGAAGCTTTCTTT. This encodes CASSQDWEGVPEAFF.

This clonotype occurred many times. This chain links TRBV5-1 with TRBJ1-1, with TRBD1 identical over 9 bases. Per germline, CDR1 SGHRS and CDR2 YFSETQ. The CDR3 runs to 18 residues. The ends lost 1 base at V and 1 base at J; junction bases unmatched: 11. The CDR3 here is CASSLLPQVQGANTEAFF. CDR3 nucleotide sequence: TGCGCCAGCAGCTTGTTGCCCCAGGTACAGGGGGCGAACACTGAAGCTTTCTTT.

This chain connects TRBV27 to TRBJ2-7; weak D call: TRBD2 (6 bases). The CDR3 totals 19 residues. Germline loops: CDR1 MNHEY, CDR2 SMNVEV (reference sequence). V lost 3 bases, J lost 1 base, and 25 bases lay in between. In DNA form, the CDR3 reads TGTGCCAGCAGTTTTCGGCCCCCCTCCCGACGGGAGCCTTCCTACGAGCAGTACTTC. As protein: CASSFRPPSRREPSYEQYF.

This clonotype turned up a few times. V and J are TRBV7-2 and TRBJ2-7, with D perhaps TRBD1 (6 bases). CDR1 is SGHTA and CDR2 is FQGNSA in the germline V gene. The V and J ends lost 2 bases and 9 bases respectively, with 14 bases between them. This CDR3 has 13 amino acids. Here the CDR3 DNA reads TGTGCCAGCAGCTTAAACAGGGCTCTGGTGCAGTACTTC. Protein: CASSLNRALVQYF. The full variable domain, its missing parts supplied by reference TRBV7-2 and TRBJ2-7, is GAGVSQSPSNKVTEKGKDVELRCDPISGHTALYWYRQSLGQGLEFLIYFQGNSAPDKSGLPSDRFSAERTGGSVSTLTIQRTQQEDSAVYLCASSLNRALVQYFGPGTRLTVT.

The CDR3 spells CASSVRASNTEAFF. The CDR3 coding sequence is TGTGCCAGCAGCGTCCGGGCCTCGAACACTGAAGCTTTCTTT. The V and J genes are TRBV9 and TRBJ1-1, with unresolved D. Germline V CDR1 and CDR2: SGDLS, YYNGEE. V lost 2 bases, J lost 1 base, and 9 bases lay in between. The CDR3 is 14 amino acids.

The CDR3 region is CASSLSYPGQGAFSYEQYV. DNA for the CDR3: TGTGCCAGCAGCTTGAGCTACCCCGGGCAGGGGGCCTTTTCCTACGAGCAGTACGTC. The chain links TRBV11-3 to TRBJ2-7; 8 bases are a match to TRBD1. Germline V CDR1 and CDR2: SGHNT, YENEEA. This CDR3 is 19 amino acids long. J gave up 1 base and V 3 bases, and 17 bases lay outside the gene matches.

DNA of the CDR3: TGTGCCAGCAGTGGCCGGGATACGCAGTATTTT. Translated, it gives CASSGRDTQYF. This chain links TRBV6-2 or TRBV6-3 with TRBJ2-3; no clear D. The V end was cut by 5 bases, the J end by 6 bases, with 6 bases between. This CDR3 region has 11 residues. From germline, CDR1 is MNHEY and CDR2 SVGEGT.

The chain is built from TRBV7-3 and TRBJ2-7, with a possible D match to TRBD2 (5 bases). CDR3 length equals 13 residues. Trimming took off 4 bases at V and 1 base at J, with 8 bases between the two ends. The germline CDR1 and CDR2 sequences are SGHTA and FQGTGA. CDR3 in amino acids: CASSSERSYEQYV. The CDR3 DNA reads TGTGCCAGCAGCTCGGAGCGGTCCTACGAGCAGTACGTC.

The rearrangement uses TRBV12-3 or TRBV12-4 and TRBJ1-1; 7 nucleotides agree with TRBD1. J gave up 3 bases and V 7 bases, and 8 bases lay outside the gene matches. The CDR3 is 14 amino acids. CDR3 DNA sequence: TGTGCCAGCACCCCCGGACAGGTGGACACTGAAGCTTTCTTT. This codes for CASTPGQVDTEAFF.

J is TRBJ1-1 and V is TRBV29-1; D is ambiguous. V lost 7 bases, J lost 1 base, and 7 bases lay in between. The CDR3 has 11 residues. The V gene's germline CDR1 is SQVTM and CDR2 ANQGSEA. In DNA form, the CDR3 reads TGCAGCGCAATGGGGAACACTGAAGCTTTCTTT. The encoded protein is CSAMGNTEAFF.

This clonotype was recorded many times. Its ends do not fully match the called genes, so a read error is possible. CDR3 sequence (DNA): TGTGCTAGCAGCCTTGAGGACAGGGGACAAGAGACCCAGTACTTC. Its protein product is CASSLEDRGQETQYF. V and J are TRBV7-7 and TRBJ2-5; 9 bases agree with TRBD1. The CDR3 extends over 15 amino acids. Germline assignment: CDR1 SSHAT and CDR2 FNYEAQ (reference sequence).

The J gene is TRBJ2-1, the V gene TRBV11-2; 8 bases line up with TRBD2. With V trimmed by 4 bases and J by 6 bases, 8 bases remained unmatched. The CDR3 spans 15 residues. Germline assignment: CDR1 SGHAT and CDR2 FQNNGV. The CDR3 reads CASSSPGLGGNEQFF. In DNA, the CDR3 is TGTGCCAGCAGCTCCCCGGGACTAGGGGGCAATGAGCAGTTCTTC.

This clonotype appeared a few times. This chain connects TRBV28 to TRBJ2-6; TRBD1 matches 9 bases. CDR1 is MDHEN and CDR2 is SYDVKM in the germline V gene. Trimming took 6 bases from V and 2 from J; bases not matched to a gene: 11. The CDR3 is 18 amino acids. CDR3 protein: CASRSRTGDLTGANVLTF. The CDR3 bases are TGTGCCAGCAGATCAAGGACAGGGGACCTCACTGGGGCCAACGTCCTGACTTTC.

The rearrangement uses TRBV2 and TRBJ1-4, with 8 bases that match TRBD1. The CDR3 spans 15 residues. With V trimmed by 9 bases and J by 8 bases, 14 bases remained unmatched. In germline, CDR1 is SNHLY, CDR2 FYNNEI. CDR3 residues: CARLELQGAREKLFF. CDR3 sequence (DNA): TGTGCCAGACTAGAGTTGCAGGGGGCCAGAGAAAAACTGTTTTTT.

For the CDR3, the DNA is TGTGCCAGCAGTCGCACTCGGGACAGTGAGCAGTTCTTC. Its translation is CASSRTRDSEQFF. V usage is TRBV2 and J usage is TRBJ2-1; 7 bases are shared with TRBD1. Germline V CDR1 and CDR2: SNHLY, FYNNEI. V shed 5 bases and J 9 bases; nucleotides not matched to a gene: 7. The CDR3 loop spans 13 amino acids.

This clonotype was seen many times. The chain employs TRBV7-2 and TRBJ1-1; D is unclear. CDR3 length: 14 residues. The V end lost 5 bases, the J end lost 2 bases, and 12 bases lay between the germline ends. Germline CDR1 and CDR2: SGHTA and FQGNSA. CDR3 amino acids: CASSPSLTNTEAFF. In DNA, the CDR3 is TGTGCCAGCAGCCCGAGTCTCACTAACACTGAAGCTTTCTTT.